A selection of T cell receptor beta chains follows, all from one sample in a study of human T cells and chemical hapten exposure. One entry per CDR3 protein results from TCRdb running MiXCR on the RACE reads. This table holds about 100,000 distinct CDR3 sequences, 10% to 12% found once. The input for sequencing was whole blood, taken in connection with sensitization to the hapten diphenylcyclopropenone (DPC). The receptor set was obtained from a middle-aged woman with alopecia areata. Some clones in this sample may be carry-over from other donors' samples. Each CDR3 is given with its conserved first and last residue. The D gene is left open where the match is weak. Not all rows give a size; the values are once, few, many and, for expanded clones, a class.

D,V,J,size,DNA,CDR3
TRBD2,TRBV5-1,TRBJ2-1,NA,TGCGCCAGCAGCGACACTAGCGAGGGTGAGCAGTTCTTC,CASSDTSEGEQFF
NA,TRBV6-1,TRBJ2-3,many,TGTGCCAGCAGTGATCCAGGCTTCATAACAGATACGCAGTATTTT,CASSDPGFITDTQYF
NA,TRBV14,TRBJ1-2,many,TGTGCCAGCAGCCAAGGGATAAACTATGGCTACACCTTC,CASSQGINYGYTF
NA,TRBV11-2,TRBJ2-1,many,TGTGCCAGCAGCATATACAATGAGCAGTTCTTC,CASSIYNEQFF
TRBD2,TRBV20-1,TRBJ2-1,few,TGCAGTGCTAGAGATCCAGCGGGAGGGTACAATGAGCAGTTCTTC,CSARDPAGGYNEQFF
NA,TRBV10-3,TRBJ2-7,few,TGTGCCATCAGTGAGTCTGGCTACGAGCAGTACTTC,CAISESGYEQYF
NA,TRBV11-2,TRBJ2-7,few,TGTGCCAGCAGCCCGGACCGCTACGAGCAGTACTTC,CASSPDRYEQYF
NA,TRBV29-1,TRBJ2-2,NA,TGCAGCGGAGGACAGCACACCGGGGAGCTGTTTTTT,CSGGQHTGELFF
NA,TRBV5-6,TRBJ2-1,NA,TGTGCCAGCAGCTGGACTGATTTAAGCAATGAGCAGTTCTTC,CASSWTDLSNEQFF
NA,TRBV20-1,TRBJ2-3,many,TGCAGTGCAGTCGGGGCTGATACGCAGTATTTT,CSAVGADTQYF
TRBD1,TRBV28,TRBJ2-1,NA,TGTGCCAGCAGCCCCGGGACAGGGTACCGCGAGCAGTTCTTC,CASSPGTGYREQFF
NA,TRBV18,TRBJ2-4,many,TGTGCCAGCTCACCACCGAGCGGACAACTAGCCAAAAACATTCAGTACTTC,CASSPPSGQLAKNIQYF
NA,TRBV9,TRBJ1-1,many,TGTGCCAGCAGCGCGGAGAAAACTGAAGCTTTCTTT,CASSAEKTEAFF
TRBD1,TRBV5-1,TRBJ2-7,few,TGCGCCAGCAGCAGCACCGGGACAGGGGCCTACGAGCAGTACTTC,CASSSTGTGAYEQYF
NA,TRBV12-3/TRBV12-4,TRBJ1-3,NA,TGTGCCAGCAGTTTCCCTAGACTGCCCTCTGGAAACACCATATATTTT,CASSFPRLPSGNTIYF
NA,TRBV12-3/TRBV12-4,TRBJ1-3,few,TGTGCCAGCAGTGCCACTAGAGGAAACACCATATATTTT,CASSATRGNTIYF
NA,TRBV27,TRBJ1-3,few,TGTGCCAGCAGTCCCTACGGGGGGTCTGGAAACACCATATATTTT,CASSPYGGSGNTIYF
NA,TRBV27,TRBJ2-2,NA,TGTGCCAGCAGTTTACAGCGTACAACCGGGGAGCTGTTTTTT,CASSLQRTTGELFF
NA,TRBV10-3,TRBJ2-7,many,TGTGCCATCAGTGATGGCGCTCTTTCGGGGTACGAGCAGTACTTC,CAISDGALSGYEQYF
NA,TRBV11-2,TRBJ2-3,NA,TGTGCCAGCAGCTCCAAGTTGATGGGCACAGATACGCAGTATTTT,CASSSKLMGTDTQYF
TRBD1,TRBV20-1,TRBJ1-3,many,TGCAGTGCTAGAGAAGCGGACAGGGGCTCTGGAAACACCATATATTTT,CSAREADRGSGNTIYF
NA,TRBV18,TRBJ1-2,NA,TGTGCCAGCTCACCACCGGGCAGAGGCTACACCTTC,CASSPPGRGYTF
NA,TRBV20-1,TRBJ2-1,many,TGCAGTGCTAGCTCGGATTTCCTTGGCAATGAGCAGTTCTTC,CSASSDFLGNEQFF
TRBD2,TRBV20-1,TRBJ2-1,NA,TGCAGTGCTAGCCTAGCGGGTTGGGAGCAGTTCTTT,CSASLAGWEQFF
NA,TRBV20-1,TRBJ2-5,many,TGCAGTGCTAGAGAGGCCTCCCGAGTTTGGCAGTACTTC,CSAREASRVWQYF
NA,TRBV6-2/TRBV6-3,TRBJ2-3,many,TGTGCCAGCAGCGCCGGGACTCCCAGCACAGATACGCAGTATTTT,CASSAGTPSTDTQYF
NA,TRBV7-8,TRBJ1-6,many,TGTGCCAGCAGCTTACAGGGGAGATTGGGATATAATTCACCCCTCCACTTT,CASSLQGRLGYNSPLHF
TRBD1,TRBV20-1,TRBJ2-7,few,TGCAGTGCTCAGGGACAGGGTACCTACGAGCAGTACTTC,CSAQGQGTYEQYF
NA,TRBV30,TRBJ2-1,few,TGTGCCTGGAGCCCCGACAATAACAATGAGCAGTTCTTC,CAWSPDNNNEQFF
NA,TRBV9,TRBJ1-3,NA,TGTGCCAGCAGCGTAATGGAATGTGGAAATGGAAACACCATATATTTT,CASSVMECGNGNTIYF